This is a list of T cell receptor beta chains from one sample in a study of T cell responses to AZD1222 COVID-19 vaccine. The method was immunoSEQ multiplex PCR; TCRdb's version includes in-frame clones alone and lacks a portion of them. The table records over 100,000 clones, approximately 83% of them present only once. Source: peripheral blood, taken on day 0 of AZD1222 vaccination. The source is an adult in good health. Both conserved end residues are part of each CDR3.

CASSPLRYYNSPLHF | TRBJ1-6 | TRBV18
CASTQVPTDTQYF | TRBJ2-3 | TRBV7-2
CASSLSRGGEKLFF | TRBJ1-4 | TRBV7-2
CASSLPTRTDTQYF | TRBJ2-3 | TRBV19
CASSYIGSPDYEQYF | TRBJ2-7 | TRBV6-5
CASSLRGDVGLGAFF | TRBJ1-1 | TRBV7-9
CSVERNEKLFF | TRBJ1-4 | TRBV29-1
CASLRMGGYSEKLFF | TRBJ1-4 | TRBV28
CASSGTTWETQYF | TRBJ2-5 | TRBV9
CASSQSETGSSPLHF | TRBJ1-6 | TRBV5-4
CASSIGRAYEKLFF | TRBJ1-4 | TRBV19
CASSVVVGASYNEQFF | TRBJ2-1 | TRBV9
CASSLVQGATEAFF | TRBJ1-1 | TRBV5-4
CASTGTGGAGQPQHF | TRBJ1-5 | TRBV6-5
CASSGDRDPSYEQYF | TRBJ2-7 | TRBV11-1
CAISRESAHGYTF | TRBJ1-2 | TRBV7-9
CAISVPTGGSGEQYF | TRBJ2-7 | TRBV10-3
CASSLGTGSLDTEAFF | TRBJ1-1 | TRBV5-1
CSVRREWANEQFF | TRBJ2-1 | TRBV29-1
CASSLVRGAKKNGYTF | TRBJ1-2 | TRBV5-1
CASSVAGAPGLEQFF | TRBJ2-1 | TRBV9
CASIGTGRSNQPQHF | TRBJ1-5 | TRBV19
CASSLRADTQYF | TRBJ2-3 | TRBV28
CASSFSLVSSYNEQFF | TRBJ2-1 | TRBV27
CASSLGGSGYEQYF | TRBJ2-7 | TRBV28
CASSARDFEQYF | TRBJ2-7 | TRBV5-4
CAWKSLTWNNSPLHF | TRBJ1-6 | TRBV30
CASSTGRPLNNSPLHF | TRBJ1-6 | TRBV19
CASRPAGVGDIQYF | TRBJ2-4 | TRBV6-5
CASARGPTNEKLFF | TRBJ1-4 | TRBV5-5
CASSQAKGPEAFF | TRBJ1-1 | TRBV4-1
CASSLGTRTGELFF | TRBJ2-2 | TRBV11-3
CAISRTGGGYEQYF | TRBJ2-7 | TRBV10-3
CASSLDRGILSTDTQYF | TRBJ2-3 | TRBV5-1
CASSPERGNEQFF | TRBJ2-1 | TRBV5-4
CASSPFDGGQGSGYGYTF | TRBJ1-2 | TRBV18
CASGPPERRSRDWIFQETQYF | TRBJ2-5 | TRBV2
CASSLGLEFTAKNIQYF | TRBJ2-4 | TRBV7-9
CASTGVGDRYEQYF | TRBJ2-7 | TRBV25-1
CASSYGTSGQPQHF | TRBJ1-5 | TRBV6-5
CASSLSGGTGELFF | TRBJ2-2 | TRBV5-1
CASSPLLGSGSLKTGELFF | TRBJ2-2 | TRBV7-3
CASSLATMRQGAYEQYF | TRBJ2-7 | TRBV7-8
CASSPDVGRNQPQHF | TRBJ1-5 | TRBV7-6
CASSNRPGQQYGYTF | TRBJ1-2 | TRBV19